The source of this T cell receptor beta chain is a study of shared clonotypes between healthy human individuals. CDR1 and CDR2 from the germline V gene are MNHEY and SVGAGI. The CDR3 totals 14 residues. V dropped 8 bases and J dropped 6 bases, with 17 bases sitting between them. Some clones are missing from TCRdb's copy, which holds only in-frame ones; the method was immunoSEQ multiplex PCR. The table lists 2 million to 2.5 million clones, 90% to 96% of them singletons. Source material: naive CD4+ T cells sorted from blood. As to subset: CD45RA+ positively selected. The receptor comes from a man between 18 and 29 years old in good health. The rearrangement joins TRBV6-5 to TRBJ2-1; possible D gene TRBD1, 7 bases. In DNA, the CDR3 is TGTGCCAGCTTCGCCAGGGGGGTATCCAATGAGCAGTTCTTC. This gives the protein CASFARGVSNEQFF.